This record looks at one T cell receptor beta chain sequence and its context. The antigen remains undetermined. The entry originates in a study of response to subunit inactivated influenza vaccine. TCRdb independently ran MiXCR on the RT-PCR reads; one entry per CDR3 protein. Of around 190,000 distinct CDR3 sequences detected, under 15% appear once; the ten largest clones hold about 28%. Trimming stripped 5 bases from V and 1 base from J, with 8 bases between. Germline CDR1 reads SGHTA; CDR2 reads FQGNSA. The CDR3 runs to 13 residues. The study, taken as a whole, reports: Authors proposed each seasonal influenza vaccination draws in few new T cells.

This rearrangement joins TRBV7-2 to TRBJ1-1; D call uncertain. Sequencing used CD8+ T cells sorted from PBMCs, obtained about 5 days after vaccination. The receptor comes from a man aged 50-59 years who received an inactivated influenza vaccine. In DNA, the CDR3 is TGTGCCAGCAGCCCCCGGGCGAACACTGAAGCTTTCTTT. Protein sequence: CASSPRANTEAFF. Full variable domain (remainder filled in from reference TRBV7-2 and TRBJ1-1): GAGVSQSPSNKVTEKGKDVELRCDPISGHTALYWYRQSLGQGLEFLIYFQGNSAPDKSGLPSDRFSAERTGGSVSTLTIQRTQQEDSAVYLCASSPRANTEAFFGQGTRLTVV.